The 10 T cell receptor beta chains presented below share a single source sample, sequenced in a study of brain T cells in children with intractable seizures. Only in-frame clones appear in the TCRdb table, and some are missing; sequencing was by immunoSEQ multiplex PCR. The repertoire holds a few hundred thousand clones, with 93% as singletons. Documented time point: blood from clinic visit 5 months post-surgery; TSC patient then seizure free. The sample in question was peripheral blood, obtained 4 to 5 months after surgery. The receptors originated from a boy in the first two years of life with tuberous sclerosis and intractable seizures.

This sequence joins TRBV6-2 or TRBV6-3 and TRBJ2-5; 7 bases are shared with TRBD2. The V gene's germline CDR1 is MNHEY and CDR2 SVGEGT. Germline trimming cut 2 bases from V and 5 bases from J; bases unmatched to any gene: 8. This CDR3 region has 15 residues. This CDR3 is CASSYGGRARETQYF. Written as DNA, the CDR3 is TGTGCCAGCAGTTACGGGGGGAGGGCCCGGGAGACCCAGTACTTC.

To note about this clone: One end of the junction varies from germline; a read error may be responsible. Other DNA sequences in the same sample also yield this CDR3. The genes are TRBV7-6 and TRBJ1-3; D is uncertain. CDR1 SGHVS and CDR2 FNYEAQ come from the germline V gene. The CDR3 length is 14 residues. The CDR3 bases are TGTGCTAGCAGCTTAGGGTCAGCGGCCAACACCATATATTTT. Translated, it gives CASSLGSAANTIYF.

The chain uses TRBV25-1 and TRBJ2-3; maybe TRBD2 (5 bases). The CDR3 spans 13 residues. The V and J ends lost 2 bases and 7 bases respectively, with 10 bases between them. Germline assignment: CDR1 MGHDK and CDR2 SYGVNS. The chain's CDR3 is CASSETRMNTQYF. The CDR3 bases are TGTGCCAGCAGTGAAACTAGAATGAATACGCAGTATTTT.

The chain combines TRBV7-6 with TRBJ2-5, with 7 bases identical to TRBD2. Germline V gene lookup returns CDR1 SGHVS and CDR2 FNYEAQ. This CDR3 has 16 amino acids. V shed 5 bases and J 1 base; nucleotides not matched to a gene: 10. CDR3 DNA: TGTGCCAGCAGCCAGTGGGGCGGCGGGAGCCAAGAGACCCAGTACTTC. Its protein product is CASSQWGGGSQETQYF. Full variable domain (outside the CDR3, taken from reference TRBV7-6 and TRBJ2-5): GAGVSQSPRYKVTKRGQDVALRCDPISGHVSLYWYRQALGQGPEFLTYFNYEAQQDKSGLPNDRFSAERPEGSISTLTIQRTEQRDSAMYRCASSQWGGGSQETQYFGPGTRLLVL.

The chain joins TRBV13 to TRBJ2-1; 14 nucleotides align to TRBD2. Germline V gene lookup returns CDR1 PRHDT and CDR2 FYEKMQ (reference sequence). CDR3 length: 16 residues. V gave up 3 bases and J gave up 2 bases; unmatched junction bases: 0. The CDR3 nucleotides read TGTGCCAGCAGCTTGGGACTAGCGGGGGCCTACAATGAGCAGTTCTTC. It is translated as CASSLGLAGAYNEQFF.

The chain carries TRBV19 and TRBJ1-2, with D hard to call. This CDR3 has 16 residues. The V and J ends lost 1 base and 6 bases respectively, with 18 bases between them. Per germline, CDR1 LNHDA and CDR2 SQIVND (reference sequence). The CDR3 DNA sequence: TGTGCCAGTAGTATAGTTCTCGAAGCAGGAAGGGATGGCTACACCTTC. Its protein is CASSIVLEAGRDGYTF.

This clone has only a few counts. V gene TRBV19 combines with J gene TRBJ2-7; TRBD2 matches 7 bases. With 4 bases clipped from V and 3 bases from J, the junction kept 6 bases outside the gene matches. The germline CDR1 and CDR2 sequences are LNHDA and SQIVND (reference sequence). The CDR3 sequence is 14 residues long. CDR3 sequence reads: CASSKAGVGYEQYF. The CDR3 region has the DNA TGTGCCAGTAGTAAGGCGGGAGTAGGCTACGAGCAGTACTTC.

As concerns this clone: This sample includes further DNA sequences coding for the same CDR3. The chain links TRBV7-9 to TRBJ2-2; 7 bases are a match to TRBD1. The CDR3 consists of 13 residues. Germline CDR1 is SEHNR and CDR2 is FQNEAQ (reference sequence). Losses at the gene ends were 5 bases for V and 8 bases for J; bases not matched to a gene: 5. Here the CDR3 DNA reads TGTGCCAGCAGCCCAACAGGGGCAGGGGAGCTGTTTTTT. Protein product: CASSPTGAGELFF.

The V and J genes are TRBV3-1 (or the pseudogene TRBV3-2) and TRBJ1-2, with D tentatively TRBD1 (6 bases). The germline CDR1 and CDR2 sequences are LGHDT and YNNKEL (reference sequence). The CDR3 spans 14 residues. With 5 bases removed from V and 2 bases from J, the gap between germline ends came to 12 bases. Here the CDR3 reads CASSAGHQNYGYTF. The DNA of the CDR3 is TGTGCCAGCAGCGCGGGACACCAGAACTATGGCTACACCTTC.

The chain combines TRBV6-2 or TRBV6-3 with TRBJ2-2, with D possibly being TRBD1 (7 bases). The CDR3 is made up of 15 amino acids. V shed 6 bases and J shed 6 bases, with 17 bases lying between them. Germline CDR1 reads MNHEY; CDR2 reads SVGEGT. This chain's CDR3 is CASSKASRGAGELFF. DNA of the CDR3: TGTGCCAGCAGCAAGGCGAGCAGGGGGGCCGGGGAGCTGTTTTTT.